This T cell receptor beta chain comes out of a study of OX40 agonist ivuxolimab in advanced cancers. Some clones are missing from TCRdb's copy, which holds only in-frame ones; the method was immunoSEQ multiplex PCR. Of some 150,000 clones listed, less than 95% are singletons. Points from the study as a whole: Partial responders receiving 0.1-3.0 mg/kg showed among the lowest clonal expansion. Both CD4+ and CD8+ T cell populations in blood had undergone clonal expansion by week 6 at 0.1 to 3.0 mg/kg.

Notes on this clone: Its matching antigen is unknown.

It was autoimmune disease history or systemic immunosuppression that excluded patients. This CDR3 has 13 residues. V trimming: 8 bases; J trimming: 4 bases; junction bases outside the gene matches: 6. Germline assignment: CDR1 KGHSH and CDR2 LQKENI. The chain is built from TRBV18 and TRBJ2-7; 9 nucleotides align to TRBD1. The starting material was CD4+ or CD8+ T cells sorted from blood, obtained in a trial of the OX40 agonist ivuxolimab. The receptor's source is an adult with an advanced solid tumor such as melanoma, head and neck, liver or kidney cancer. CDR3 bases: TGTGCCAGCAGTCGGGACAGGGAATACGAGCAGTACTTC. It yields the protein CASSRDREYEQYF.